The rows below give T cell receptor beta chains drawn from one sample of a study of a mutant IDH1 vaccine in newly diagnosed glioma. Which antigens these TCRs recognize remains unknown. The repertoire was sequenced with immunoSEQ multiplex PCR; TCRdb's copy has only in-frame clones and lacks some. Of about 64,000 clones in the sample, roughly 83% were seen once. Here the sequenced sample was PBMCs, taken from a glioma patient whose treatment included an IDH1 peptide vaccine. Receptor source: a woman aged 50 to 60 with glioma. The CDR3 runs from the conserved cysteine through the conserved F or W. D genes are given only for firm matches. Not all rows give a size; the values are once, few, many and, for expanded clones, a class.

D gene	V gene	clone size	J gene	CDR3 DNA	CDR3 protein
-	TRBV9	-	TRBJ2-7	TGTGCCAGCAGCGTAGCATGGCAGGGCACCTACGAGCAGTACTTC	CASSVAWQGTYEQYF
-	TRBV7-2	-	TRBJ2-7	TGTGCCAGCAGCTTAGTGGGGGCGCTGTACTTC	CASSLVGALYF
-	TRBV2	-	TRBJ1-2	TGTGCCAGCGGGCGGACCGGTGGCTACACCTTC	CASGRTGGYTF
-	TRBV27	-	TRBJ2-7	TGTGCCAGCAGGCTCGGCGCCGAGCAGTACTTC	CASRLGAEQYF
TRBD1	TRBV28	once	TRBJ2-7	TGTGCCAGCAGTTCGTCGGACAGGTTTGGCGAGCAGTACTTC	CASSSSDRFGEQYF
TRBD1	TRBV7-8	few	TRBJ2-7	TGTGCCAGCAGCTTAGCTGGCGGGACAGGGGGCTCCTACGAGCAGTACTTC	CASSLAGGTGGSYEQYF
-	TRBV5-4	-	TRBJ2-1	TGTGCCAGCAGCTTGGACAGCTTGGGCTCCTACAATGAGCAGTTCTTC	CASSLDSLGSYNEQFF
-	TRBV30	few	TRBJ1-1	TGTGCCTGGAGCCGCCAGGGAACTGAAGCTTTCTTT	CAWSRQGTEAFF
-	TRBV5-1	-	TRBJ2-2	TGCGCCAGCAGCTTGGGGGGTCCCGGGGAGCTGTTTTTT	CASSLGGPGELFF
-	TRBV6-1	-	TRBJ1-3	TGTGCCAGCAGTGTCGAACCGGTCTCTGGAAACACCATATATTTT	CASSVEPVSGNTIYF
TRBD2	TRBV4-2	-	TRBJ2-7	TGTGCCAGCAGCCAAGGCTTTGGACTAGCGGGGACAACCTACGAGCAGTACTTC	CASSQGFGLAGTTYEQYF
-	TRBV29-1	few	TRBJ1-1	TGCAGCGCCCGGGACACTGAAGCTTTCTTT	CSARDTEAFF
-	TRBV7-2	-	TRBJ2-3	TGTGCCAGCAGCCCAACTGTCACAGATACGCAGTATTTT	CASSPTVTDTQYF
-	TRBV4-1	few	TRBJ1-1	TGCGCCAGCAGCCAAGAAGGAAGGCCTACTGAAGCTTTCTTT	CASSQEGRPTEAFF
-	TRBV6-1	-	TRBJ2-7	TGTGCCAGCAGTCCGAAGAACGAGCAGTACTTC	CASSPKNEQYF
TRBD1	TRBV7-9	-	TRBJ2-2	TGTGCCAGCAGCTTTGGACAGGGAAGCACCGGGGAGCTGTTTTTT	CASSFGQGSTGELFF
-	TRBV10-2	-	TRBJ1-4	TGCGCCAGCAGTGAGTCTATGGGAGAAAAACTGTTTTTT	CASSESMGEKLFF
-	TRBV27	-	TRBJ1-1	TGTGCCAGCATGGTGGGGGGAAGGAGGGGGAGAGACACTGAAGCTTTCTTT	CASMVGGRRGRDTEAFF
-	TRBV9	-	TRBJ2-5	TGTGCCAGCAGCGAACAGGGATCGGGGACCCAGTACTTC	CASSEQGSGTQYF
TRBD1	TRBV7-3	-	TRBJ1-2	TGTGCCAGCAGCTTAACGGGGGACAGCGTGACTTCTAACTATGGCTACACCTTC	CASSLTGDSVTSNYGYTF
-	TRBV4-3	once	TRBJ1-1	TGCGCCAGCAGCCAAGATCATGAGGTCACTGAAGCTTTCTTT	CASSQDHEVTEAFF
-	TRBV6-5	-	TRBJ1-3	TGTGCCAGCAGAGACGGCCCAAGTTCTGGAAACACCATATATTTT	CASRDGPSSGNTIYF
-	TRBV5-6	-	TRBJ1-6	TGTGCCAGCAGCTTAGGGGGTTACTCCTATAATTCACCCCTCCACTTT	CASSLGGYSYNSPLHF
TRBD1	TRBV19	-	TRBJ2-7	TGTGCCAGTAGTAGATGGGACAGATCCTACGAGCAGTACTTC	CASSRWDRSYEQYF
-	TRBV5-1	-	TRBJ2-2	TGCGCCAGCAGCTTTGTACAGACTGGTACCGGGGAGCTGTTTTTT	CASSFVQTGTGELFF
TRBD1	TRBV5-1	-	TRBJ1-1	TGCGCCAGCAGCCTCAATGCACAGGGGTATAACACTGAAGCTTTCTTT	CASSLNAQGYNTEAFF
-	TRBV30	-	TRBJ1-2	TGTGCCTGGAGTGTAGGCGGCAGGGGTAACTATGGCTACACCTTC	CAWSVGGRGNYGYTF
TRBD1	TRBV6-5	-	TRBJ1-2	TGTGCCAGCACCCGACAGGGGGATGGCTACACCTTC	CASTRQGDGYTF
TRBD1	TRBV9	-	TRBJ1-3	TGTGCCAGCAGCGTAGGGGTGACAGGGAACTCTGGAAACACCATATATTTT	CASSVGVTGNSGNTIYF
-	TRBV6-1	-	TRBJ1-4	TGTGCCAGCATCCCCGGGGGTGGTGAAAAACTGTTTTTT	CASIPGGGEKLFF
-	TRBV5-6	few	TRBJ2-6	TGTGCCAGCAGCCGCTCCCCCTTGAGTGTTGGGGCCAACGTCCTGACTTTC	CASSRSPLSVGANVLTF
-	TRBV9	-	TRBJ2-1	TGTGCCAGCAGCGGGGCCGGATGGGGGCTCAATGAGCAGTTCTTC	CASSGAGWGLNEQFF
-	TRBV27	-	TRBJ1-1	TGTGCCAGCAGTTGGAACACTGAAGCTTTCTTT	CASSWNTEAFF
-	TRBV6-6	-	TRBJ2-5	TGTGCCAGCAGTTACTCGGCGGCAGGGCAAGAGACCCAGTACTTC	CASSYSAAGQETQYF
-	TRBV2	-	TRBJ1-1	TGTGCCAGCAGTGCCCTTGGTGTTGCTTTCTTT	CASSALGVAFF
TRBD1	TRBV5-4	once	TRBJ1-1	TGTGCCAGCAGCCCACAGGGGGCGCGGATGACTGAAGCTTTCTTT	CASSPQGARMTEAFF
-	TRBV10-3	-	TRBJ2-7	TGTGCCATCAGCCCTCGGCAGGCCGAAACGGGTATACAGTACTTC	CAISPRQAETGIQYF
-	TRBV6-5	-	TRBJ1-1	TGTGCCAGCAGTTACGCTGGCACTGAAGCTTTCTTT	CASSYAGTEAFF
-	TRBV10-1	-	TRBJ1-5	TGCGCCAGCAGTGAAGTATTCAATCAGCCCCAGCATTTT	CASSEVFNQPQHF